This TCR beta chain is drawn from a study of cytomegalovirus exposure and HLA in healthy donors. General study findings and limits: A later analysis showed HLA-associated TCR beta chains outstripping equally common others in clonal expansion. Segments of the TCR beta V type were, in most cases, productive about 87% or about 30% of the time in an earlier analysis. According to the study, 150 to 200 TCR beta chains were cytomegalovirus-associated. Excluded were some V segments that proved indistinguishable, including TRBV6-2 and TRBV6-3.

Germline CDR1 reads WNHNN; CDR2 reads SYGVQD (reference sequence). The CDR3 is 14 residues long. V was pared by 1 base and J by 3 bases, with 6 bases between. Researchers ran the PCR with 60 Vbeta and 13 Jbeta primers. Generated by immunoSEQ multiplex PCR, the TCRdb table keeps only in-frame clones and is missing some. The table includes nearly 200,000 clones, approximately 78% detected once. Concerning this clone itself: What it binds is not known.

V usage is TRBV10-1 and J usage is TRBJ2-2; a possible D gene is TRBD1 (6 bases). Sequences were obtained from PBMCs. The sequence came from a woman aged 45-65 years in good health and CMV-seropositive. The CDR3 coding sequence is TGCGCCAGCAGTGAGTACAGGGACACCGGGGAGCTGTTTTTT. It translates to CASSEYRDTGELFF.